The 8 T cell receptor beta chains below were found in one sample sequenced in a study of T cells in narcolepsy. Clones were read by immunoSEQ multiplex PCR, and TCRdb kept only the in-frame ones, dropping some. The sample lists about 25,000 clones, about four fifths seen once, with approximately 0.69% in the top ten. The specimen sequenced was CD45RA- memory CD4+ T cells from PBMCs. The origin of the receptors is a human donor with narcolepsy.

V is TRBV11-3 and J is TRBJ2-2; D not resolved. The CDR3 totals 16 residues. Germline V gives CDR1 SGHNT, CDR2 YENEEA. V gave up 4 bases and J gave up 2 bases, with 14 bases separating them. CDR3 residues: CASSSFRTANTGELFF. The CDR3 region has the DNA TGTGCCAGCAGCTCGTTCAGGACCGCCAACACCGGGGAGCTGTTTTTT.

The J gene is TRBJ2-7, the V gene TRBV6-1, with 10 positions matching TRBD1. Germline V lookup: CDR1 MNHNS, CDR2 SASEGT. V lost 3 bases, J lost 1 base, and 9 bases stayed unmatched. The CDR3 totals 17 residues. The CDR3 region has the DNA TGTGCCAGCAGTGATCGGGACAGGGGCCGCCTTTCCTACGAGCAGTACTTC. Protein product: CASSDRDRGRLSYEQYF.

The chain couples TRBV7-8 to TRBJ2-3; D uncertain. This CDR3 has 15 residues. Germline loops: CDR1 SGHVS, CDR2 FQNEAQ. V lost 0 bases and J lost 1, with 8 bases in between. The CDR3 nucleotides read TGTGCCAGCAGCTTAGCGCACCAGGGCACAGATACGCAGTATTTT. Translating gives CASSLAHQGTDTQYF.

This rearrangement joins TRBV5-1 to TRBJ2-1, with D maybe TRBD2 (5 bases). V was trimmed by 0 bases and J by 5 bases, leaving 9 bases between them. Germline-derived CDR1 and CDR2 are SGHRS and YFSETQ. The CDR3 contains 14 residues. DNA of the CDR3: TGCGCCAGCAGCTTGGCCCCGGAGGACAATGAGCAGTTCTTC. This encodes CASSLAPEDNEQFF.

The CDR3 sequence is CASSGAGYQETQYF. As DNA, the CDR3 is TGTGCCAGCAGCGGCGCGGGGTACCAAGAGACCCAGTACTTC. V gene TRBV9 combines with J gene TRBJ2-5; maybe TRBD2 (6 bases). Per the germline V gene, CDR1 is SGDLS and CDR2 is YYNGEE. Trimming left V 3 bases short and J 0 bases short, with 9 bases between. The CDR3 spans 14 residues. Together with reference TRBV9 and TRBJ2-5, the CDR3 gives the full variable domain: DSGVTQTPKHLITATGQRVTLRCSPRSGDLSVYWYQQSLDQGLQFLIQYYNGEERAKGNILERFSAQQFPDLHSELNLSSLELGDSALYFCASSGAGYQETQYFGPGTRLLVL.

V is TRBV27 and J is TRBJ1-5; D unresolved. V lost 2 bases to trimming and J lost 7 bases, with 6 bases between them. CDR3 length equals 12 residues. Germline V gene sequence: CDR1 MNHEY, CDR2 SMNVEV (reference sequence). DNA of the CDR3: TGTGCCAGCAGTTTAGGAGGACAGCCCCAGCATTTT. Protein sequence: CASSLGGQPQHF.

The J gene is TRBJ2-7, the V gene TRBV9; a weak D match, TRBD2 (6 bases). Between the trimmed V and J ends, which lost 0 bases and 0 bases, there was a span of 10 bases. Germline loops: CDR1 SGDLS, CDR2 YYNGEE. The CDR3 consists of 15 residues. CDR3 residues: CASSVAVGSSYEQYF. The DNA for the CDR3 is TGTGCCAGCAGCGTAGCGGTCGGGAGCTCCTACGAGCAGTACTTC.

In DNA form, the CDR3 reads TGTGCCAGCAGTTCTGGGGGGTTGGAGGAAAAACTGTTTTTT. Residues: CASSSGGLEEKLFF. The chain employs TRBV6-6 and TRBJ1-4; D possibly corresponds to TRBD1 (5 bases). The CDR3 runs to 14 residues. V was cut by 4 bases and J by 8 bases, with 14 bases left in between. Germline lookup yields CDR1 MNHNY and CDR2 SVGAGI (reference sequence).